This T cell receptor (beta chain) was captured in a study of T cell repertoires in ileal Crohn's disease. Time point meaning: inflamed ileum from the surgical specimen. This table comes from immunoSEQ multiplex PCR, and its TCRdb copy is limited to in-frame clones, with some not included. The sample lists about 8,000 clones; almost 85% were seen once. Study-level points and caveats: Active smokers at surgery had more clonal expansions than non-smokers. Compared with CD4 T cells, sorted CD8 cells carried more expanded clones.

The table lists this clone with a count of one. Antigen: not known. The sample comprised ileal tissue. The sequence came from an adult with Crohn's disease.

The CDR3 region has the DNA TGTGCCAGCAGCTTAGAGGGGCAGAGTAATGAAAAACTGTTTTTT. This codes for CASSLEGQSNEKLFF. J is TRBJ1-4 and V is TRBV7-6; tentative D call: TRBD1 (5 bases). CDR3 size: 15 residues. CDR1 and CDR2 from the germline V gene are SGHVS and FNYEAQ. V dropped 1 base and J dropped 4 bases, with 10 bases sitting between them.